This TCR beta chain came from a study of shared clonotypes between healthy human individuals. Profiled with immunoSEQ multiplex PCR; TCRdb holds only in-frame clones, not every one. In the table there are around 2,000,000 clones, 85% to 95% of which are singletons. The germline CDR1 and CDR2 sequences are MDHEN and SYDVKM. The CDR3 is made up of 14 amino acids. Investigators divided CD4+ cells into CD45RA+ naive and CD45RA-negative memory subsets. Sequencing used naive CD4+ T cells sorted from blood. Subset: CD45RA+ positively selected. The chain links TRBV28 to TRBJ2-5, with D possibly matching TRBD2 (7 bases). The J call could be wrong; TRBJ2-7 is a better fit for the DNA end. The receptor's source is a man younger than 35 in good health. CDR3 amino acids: CASGGAGPTYEQYF. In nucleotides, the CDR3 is TGTGCCAGCGGGGGGGCAGGCCCCACCTACGAGCAGTACTTC.